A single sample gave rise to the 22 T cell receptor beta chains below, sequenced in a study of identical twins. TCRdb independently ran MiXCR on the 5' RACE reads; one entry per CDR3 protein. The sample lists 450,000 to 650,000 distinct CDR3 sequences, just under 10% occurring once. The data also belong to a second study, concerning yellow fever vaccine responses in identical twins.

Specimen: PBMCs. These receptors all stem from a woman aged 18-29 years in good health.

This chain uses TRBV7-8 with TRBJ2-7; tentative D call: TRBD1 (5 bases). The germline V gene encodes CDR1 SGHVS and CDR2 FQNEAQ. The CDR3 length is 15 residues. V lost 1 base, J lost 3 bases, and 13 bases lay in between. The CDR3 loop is CASSLGRDSIYEQYF. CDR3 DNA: TGTGCCAGCAGCTTAGGTAGAGACAGCATCTACGAGCAGTACTTC.

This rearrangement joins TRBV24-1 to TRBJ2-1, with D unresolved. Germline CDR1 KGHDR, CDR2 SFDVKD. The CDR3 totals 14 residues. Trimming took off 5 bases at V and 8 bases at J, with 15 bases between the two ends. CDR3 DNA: TGTGCCACCAGTGGGGCACTAAGGGTCCATGAGCAGTTCTTC. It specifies CATSGALRVHEQFF.

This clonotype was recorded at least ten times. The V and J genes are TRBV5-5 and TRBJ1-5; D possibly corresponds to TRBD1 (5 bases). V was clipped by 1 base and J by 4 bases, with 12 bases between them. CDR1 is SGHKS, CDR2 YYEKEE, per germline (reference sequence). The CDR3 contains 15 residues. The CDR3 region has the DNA TGTGCCAGCAGCTTGACGCCAGGGATTAATCAGCCCCAGCATTTT. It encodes CASSLTPGINQPQHF.

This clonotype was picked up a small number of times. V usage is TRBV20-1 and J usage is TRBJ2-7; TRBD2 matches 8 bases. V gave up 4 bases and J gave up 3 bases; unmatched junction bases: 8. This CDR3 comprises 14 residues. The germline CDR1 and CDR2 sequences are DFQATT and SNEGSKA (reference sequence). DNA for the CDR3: TGCAGTGCTACCGGACTAGCTATCGGCTACGAGCAGTACTTC. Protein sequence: CSATGLAIGYEQYF.

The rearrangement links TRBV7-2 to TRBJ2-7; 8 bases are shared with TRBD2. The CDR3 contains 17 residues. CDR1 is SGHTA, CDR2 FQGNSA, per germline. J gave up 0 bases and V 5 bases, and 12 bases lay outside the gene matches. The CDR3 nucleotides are TGTGCCAGCAGCCCCGGGCCTTTAGCGGGGTCCTCCTACGAGCAGTACTTC. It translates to CASSPGPLAGSSYEQYF.

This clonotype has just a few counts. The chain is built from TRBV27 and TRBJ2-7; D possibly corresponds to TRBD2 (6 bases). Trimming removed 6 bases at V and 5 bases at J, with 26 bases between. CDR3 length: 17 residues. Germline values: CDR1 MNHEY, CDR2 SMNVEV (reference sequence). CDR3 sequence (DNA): TGTGCCAGCAGCGATGGGGCGGGGCCCCACCTTGGCCACGAGCAGTACTTC. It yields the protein CASSDGAGPHLGHEQYF.

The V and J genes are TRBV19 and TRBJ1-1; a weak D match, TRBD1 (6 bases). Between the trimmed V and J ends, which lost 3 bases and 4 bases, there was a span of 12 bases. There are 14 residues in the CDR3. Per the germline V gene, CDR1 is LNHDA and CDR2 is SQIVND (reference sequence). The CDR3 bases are TGTGCCAGTAGTATTGGGGGCGCGAGCACTGAAGCTTTCTTT. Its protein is CASSIGGASTEAFF. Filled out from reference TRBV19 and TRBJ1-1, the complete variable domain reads DGGITQSPKYLFRKEGQNVTLSCEQNLNHDAMYWYRQDPGQGLRLIYYSQIVNDFQKGDIAEGYSVSREKKESFPLTVTSAQKNPTAFYLCASSIGGASTEAFFGQGTRLTVV.

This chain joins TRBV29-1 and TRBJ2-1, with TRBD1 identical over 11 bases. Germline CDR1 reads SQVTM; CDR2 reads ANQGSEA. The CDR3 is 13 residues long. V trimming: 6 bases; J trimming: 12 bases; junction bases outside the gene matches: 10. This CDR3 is CSVAGQGAGGQFF. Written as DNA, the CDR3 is TGCAGCGTCGCCGGACAGGGGGCGGGTGGGCAGTTCTTC.

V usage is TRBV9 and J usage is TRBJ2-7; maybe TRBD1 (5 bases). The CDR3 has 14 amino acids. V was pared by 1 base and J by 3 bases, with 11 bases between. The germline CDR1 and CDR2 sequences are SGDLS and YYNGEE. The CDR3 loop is CASSVRQGNYEQYF. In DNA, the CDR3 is TGTGCCAGCAGCGTACGTCAGGGAAACTACGAGCAGTACTTC.

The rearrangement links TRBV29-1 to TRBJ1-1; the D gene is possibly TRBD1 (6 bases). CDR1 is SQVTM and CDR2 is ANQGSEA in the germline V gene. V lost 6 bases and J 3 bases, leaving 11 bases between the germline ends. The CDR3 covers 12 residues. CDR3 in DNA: TGCAGCGTGCAGGGGAGGTACACTGAAGCTTTCTTT. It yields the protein CSVQGRYTEAFF.

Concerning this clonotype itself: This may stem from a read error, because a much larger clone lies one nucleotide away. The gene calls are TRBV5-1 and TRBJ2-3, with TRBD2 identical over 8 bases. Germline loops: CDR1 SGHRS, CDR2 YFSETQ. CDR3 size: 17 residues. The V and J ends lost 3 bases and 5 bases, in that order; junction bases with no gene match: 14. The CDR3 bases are TGCGCCAGCAGCTCCACTAGGAGCGGGAGCGGGAGAGATACGCAGTATTTT. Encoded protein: CASSSTRSGSGRDTQYF.

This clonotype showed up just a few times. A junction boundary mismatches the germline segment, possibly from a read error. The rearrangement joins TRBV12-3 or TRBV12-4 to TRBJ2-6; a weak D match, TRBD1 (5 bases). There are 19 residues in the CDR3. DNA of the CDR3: TGTGCCCGCAGTTTAAGCCCCCCAGGGAATCTGCTCGGGGCCAACGTCCTGACTTTC. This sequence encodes CARSLSPPGNLLGANVLTF.

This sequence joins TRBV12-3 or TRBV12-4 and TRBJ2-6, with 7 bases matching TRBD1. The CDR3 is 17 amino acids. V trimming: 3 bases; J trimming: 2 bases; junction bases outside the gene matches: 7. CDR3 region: CASSFLVGGAGANVLTF. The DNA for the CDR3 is TGTGCCAGCAGTTTTTTGGTAGGGGGCGCTGGGGCCAACGTCCTGACTTTC.

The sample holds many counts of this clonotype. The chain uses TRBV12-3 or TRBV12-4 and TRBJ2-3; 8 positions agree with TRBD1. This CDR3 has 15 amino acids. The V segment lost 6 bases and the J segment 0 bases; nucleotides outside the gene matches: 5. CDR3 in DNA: TGTGCCAGCAGCCGGACAGGGTCGAGCACAGATACGCAGTATTTT. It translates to CASSRTGSSTDTQYF.

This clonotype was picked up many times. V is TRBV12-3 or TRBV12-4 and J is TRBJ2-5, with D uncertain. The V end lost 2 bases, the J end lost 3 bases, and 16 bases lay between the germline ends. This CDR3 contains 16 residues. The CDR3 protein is CASSLLAGPREETQYF. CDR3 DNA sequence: TGTGCCAGCAGTTTACTGGCAGGCCCGCGCGAAGAGACCCAGTACTTC.

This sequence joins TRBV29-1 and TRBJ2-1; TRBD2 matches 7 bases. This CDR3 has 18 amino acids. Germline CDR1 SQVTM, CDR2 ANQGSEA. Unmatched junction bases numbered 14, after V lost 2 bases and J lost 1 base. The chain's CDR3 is CSVEWAGEGLGSYNEQFF. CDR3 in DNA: TGCAGCGTTGAATGGGCGGGGGAGGGCCTTGGGTCCTACAATGAGCAGTTCTTC.

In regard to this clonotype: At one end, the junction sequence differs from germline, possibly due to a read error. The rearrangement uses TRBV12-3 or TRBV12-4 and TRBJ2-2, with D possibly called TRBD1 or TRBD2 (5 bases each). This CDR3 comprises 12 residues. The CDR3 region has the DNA TGTGCCAGCAGTTTGGGGACCGGGGAGCTGTCTTTT. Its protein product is CASSLGTGELSF.

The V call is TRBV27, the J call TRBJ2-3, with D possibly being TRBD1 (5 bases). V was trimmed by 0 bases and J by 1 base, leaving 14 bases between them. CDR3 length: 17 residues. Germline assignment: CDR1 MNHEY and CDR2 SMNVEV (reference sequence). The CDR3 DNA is TGTGCCAGCAGTTTATCGGGGCAGCCAAAGGGCACAGATACGCAGTATTTT. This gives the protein CASSLSGQPKGTDTQYF.

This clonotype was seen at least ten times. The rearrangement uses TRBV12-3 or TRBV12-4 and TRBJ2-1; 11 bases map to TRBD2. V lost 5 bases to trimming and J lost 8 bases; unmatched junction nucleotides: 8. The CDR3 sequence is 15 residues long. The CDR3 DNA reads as TGTGCCAGCAGTCTTAGCGGGAGGGCCCTCTATGAGCAGTTCTTC. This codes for CASSLSGRALYEQFF.

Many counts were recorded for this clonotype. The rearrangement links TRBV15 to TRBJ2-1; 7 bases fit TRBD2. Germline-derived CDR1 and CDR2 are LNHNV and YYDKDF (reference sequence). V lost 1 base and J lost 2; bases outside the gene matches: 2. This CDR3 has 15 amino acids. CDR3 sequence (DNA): TGTGCCACCAGCAGAGTAGCGGGTGCCTACAATGAGCAGTTCTTC. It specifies CATSRVAGAYNEQFF.

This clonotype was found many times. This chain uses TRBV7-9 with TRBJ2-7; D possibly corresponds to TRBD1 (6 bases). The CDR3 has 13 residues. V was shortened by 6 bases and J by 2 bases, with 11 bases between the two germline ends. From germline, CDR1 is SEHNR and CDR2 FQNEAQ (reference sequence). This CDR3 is CASRQDSTYEQYF. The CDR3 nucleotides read TGTGCCAGCAGACAGGACAGTACCTACGAGCAGTACTTC.

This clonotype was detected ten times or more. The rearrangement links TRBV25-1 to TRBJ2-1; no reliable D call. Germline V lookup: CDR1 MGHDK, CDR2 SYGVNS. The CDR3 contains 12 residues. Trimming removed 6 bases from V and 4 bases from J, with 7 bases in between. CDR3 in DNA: TGTGCCAGCAGGGGGAATTACAATGAGCAGTTCTTC. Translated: CASRGNYNEQFF.